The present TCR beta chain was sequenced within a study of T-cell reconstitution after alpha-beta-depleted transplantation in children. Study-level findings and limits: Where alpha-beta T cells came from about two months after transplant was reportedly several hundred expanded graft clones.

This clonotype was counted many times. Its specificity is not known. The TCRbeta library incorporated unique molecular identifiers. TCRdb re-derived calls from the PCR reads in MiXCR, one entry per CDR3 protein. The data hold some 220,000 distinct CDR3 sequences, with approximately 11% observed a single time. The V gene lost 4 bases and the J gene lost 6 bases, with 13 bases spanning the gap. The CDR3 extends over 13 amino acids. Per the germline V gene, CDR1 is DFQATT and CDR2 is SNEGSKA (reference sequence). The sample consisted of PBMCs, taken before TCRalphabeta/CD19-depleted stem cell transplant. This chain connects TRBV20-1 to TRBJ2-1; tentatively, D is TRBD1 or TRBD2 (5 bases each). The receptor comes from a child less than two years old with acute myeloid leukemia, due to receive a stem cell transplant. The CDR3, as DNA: TGCAGTGCTAACCCAGGGAGATTCAATGAGCAGTTCTTC. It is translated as CSANPGRFNEQFF.